This TCR beta chain came from a study of blood T cell repertoires in COVID-19. The germline gives CDR1 MNHNY, CDR2 SVGAGI (reference sequence). The CDR3 contains 16 residues. Losses at the gene ends were 6 bases for V and 2 bases for J; bases not matched to a gene: 10. The method was immunoSEQ multiplex PCR; TCRdb's version includes in-frame clones alone and lacks a portion of them. The sample contains about 89,000 clones, 88% of which appear only once. This clone occurred a few times. Source material: peripheral blood. The chain couples TRBV6-6 to TRBJ2-7, with 10 bases lining up with TRBD1. The receptor comes from a man between 60 and 70 years old with acute or convalescent COVID-19. The CDR3 sequence: CASRSAGGQGTYEQYF. The CDR3 nucleotides read TGTGCCAGCAGGAGCGCCGGGGGACAGGGGACCTACGAGCAGTACTTC.